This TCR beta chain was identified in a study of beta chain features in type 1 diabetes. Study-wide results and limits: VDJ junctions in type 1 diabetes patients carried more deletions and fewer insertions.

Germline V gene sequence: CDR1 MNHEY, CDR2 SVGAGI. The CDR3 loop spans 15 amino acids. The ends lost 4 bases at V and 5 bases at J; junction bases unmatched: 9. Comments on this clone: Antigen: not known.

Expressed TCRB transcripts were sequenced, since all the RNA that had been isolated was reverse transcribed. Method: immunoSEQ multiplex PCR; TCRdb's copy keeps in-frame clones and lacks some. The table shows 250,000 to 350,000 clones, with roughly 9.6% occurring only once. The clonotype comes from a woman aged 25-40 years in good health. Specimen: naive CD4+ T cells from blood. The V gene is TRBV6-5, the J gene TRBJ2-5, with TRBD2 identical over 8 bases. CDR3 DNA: TGTGCCAGCAGTTTTACCGTAGCGGGATGGGAGACCCAGTACTTC. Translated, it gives CASSFTVAGWETQYF.